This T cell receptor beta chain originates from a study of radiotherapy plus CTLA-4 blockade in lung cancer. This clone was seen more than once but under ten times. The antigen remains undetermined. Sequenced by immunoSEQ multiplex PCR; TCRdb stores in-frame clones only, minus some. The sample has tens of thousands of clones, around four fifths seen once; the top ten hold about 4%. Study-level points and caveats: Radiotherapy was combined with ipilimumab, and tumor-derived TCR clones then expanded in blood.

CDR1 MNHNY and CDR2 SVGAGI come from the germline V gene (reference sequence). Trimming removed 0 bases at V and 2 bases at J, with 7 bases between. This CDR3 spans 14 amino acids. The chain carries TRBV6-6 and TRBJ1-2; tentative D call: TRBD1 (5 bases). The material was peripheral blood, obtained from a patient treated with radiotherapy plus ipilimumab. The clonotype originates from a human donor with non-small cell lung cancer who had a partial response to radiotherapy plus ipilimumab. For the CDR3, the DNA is TGTGCCAGCAGTTACTCGAGACAGAACTATGGCTACACCTTC. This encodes CASSYSRQNYGYTF.